Listed here are 19 T cell receptor beta chains from one sample, sequenced in a study of blood T cell repertoires in COVID-19. The data were produced by immunoSEQ multiplex PCR, yet TCRdb's version contains in-frame clones alone and is incomplete. The sample carries 340,000 or so clones, 80% to 90% recorded once. Specimen: peripheral blood. The receptors here all came from a man younger than 45 with active or convalescent COVID-19.

A few counts support this clone. CDR3 nucleotides: TGTGCCACCAGCAGAGATATGGGGGCACGTGGCTACACCTTC. Translating it yields CATSRDMGARGYTF. This chain links TRBV15 with TRBJ1-2; possibly TRBD1 for D (6 bases). The CDR3 consists of 14 residues. Trimming took 0 bases from V and 7 from J, leaving 12 bases between them. From germline, CDR1 is LNHNV and CDR2 YYDKDF (reference sequence).

The chain is built from TRBV9 and TRBJ2-3; D uncertain. CDR1 and CDR2 from the germline V gene are SGDLS and YYNGEE. V was shortened by 0 bases and J by 4 bases, with 9 bases between the two germline ends. CDR3 length: 14 amino acids. CDR3 region: CASSVGQAPDTQYF. In DNA, the CDR3 is TGTGCCAGCAGCGTAGGTCAAGCCCCAGATACGCAGTATTTT. The complete variable domain, with remaining parts taken from reference TRBV9 and TRBJ2-3, reads DSGVTQTPKHLITATGQRVTLRCSPRSGDLSVYWYQQSLDQGLQFLIQYYNGEERAKGNILERFSAQQFPDLHSELNLSSLELGDSALYFCASSVGQAPDTQYFGPGTRLTVL.

The chain uses TRBV15 and TRBJ1-3, with D possibly being TRBD1 (5 bases). Per germline, CDR1 LNHNV and CDR2 YYDKDF (reference sequence). The ends were cut back, 1 base at V and 4 bases at J, with 11 bases in the middle. This CDR3 is built from 15 residues. The CDR3 loop is CATSRGQGGGNTIYF. CDR3 nucleotide sequence: TGTGCCACCAGCAGAGGCCAGGGAGGAGGAAACACCATATATTTT.

J is TRBJ2-3 and V is TRBV19; TRBD2 might be the D (6 bases). The germline CDR1 and CDR2 sequences are LNHDA and SQIVND (reference sequence). V was trimmed by 1 base and J by 4 bases, leaving 12 bases between them. CDR3 length: 15 residues. CDR3: CASSIGAGRPDTQYF. CDR3 in DNA: TGTGCCAGTAGTATAGGGGCGGGGCGGCCAGATACGCAGTATTTT.

This clone was counted a few times. The chain recombines TRBV11-2 with TRBJ1-1; D is undetermined. The V end lost 4 bases, the J end lost 0 bases, and 9 bases lay between the germline ends. CDR3 size: 14 residues. Germline V lookup: CDR1 SGHAT, CDR2 FQNNGV. CDR3 amino acids: CASSSKAMNTEAFF. The CDR3, as DNA: TGTGCCAGCAGCTCAAAAGCAATGAACACTGAAGCTTTCTTT.

The chain is built from TRBV7-7 and TRBJ2-1; tentative D call: TRBD2 (6 bases). Trimming removed 4 bases from V and 4 bases from J, with 11 bases in between. The CDR3 covers 14 residues. The germline CDR1 and CDR2 sequences are SSHAT and FNYEAQ (reference sequence). CDR3 in amino acids: CASSSEGPYNEQFF. The CDR3 DNA reads TGTGCCAGCAGCTCGGAGGGCCCATACAATGAGCAGTTCTTC.

V usage is TRBV10-3 and J usage is TRBJ1-1; 7 bases fit TRBD1. Per germline, CDR1 ENHRY and CDR2 SYGVKD. V shed 7 bases and J 5 bases; nucleotides not matched to a gene: 10. There are 14 residues in the CDR3. The CDR3 coding sequence is TGTGCCATCACCCAGACAGGGAGTGGGACTGAAGCTTTCTTT. This encodes CAITQTGSGTEAFF.

V gene TRBV6-2 or TRBV6-3 combines with J gene TRBJ2-1; TRBD2 matches at 12 bases. Germline loops: CDR1 MNHEY, CDR2 SVGEGT. The CDR3 extends over 16 amino acids. V lost 6 bases, J lost 7 bases, and 10 bases stayed unmatched. For the CDR3, the DNA is TGTGCCAGCAGCCCTTACATACTAGCGGGGGGTAATGAGCAGTTCTTC. The encoded protein is CASSPYILAGGNEQFF.

The rearrangement links TRBV6-2 or TRBV6-3 to TRBJ2-1; 13 nucleotides line up with TRBD2. V lost 4 bases to trimming and J lost 0 bases; unmatched junction nucleotides: 6. Germline V gene sequence: CDR1 MNHEY, CDR2 SVGEGT. This CDR3 is built from 18 residues. This CDR3 reads CASSSMGLAGYSYNEQFF. In nucleotides, the CDR3 is TGTGCCAGCAGTTCGATGGGACTAGCGGGATACTCCTACAATGAGCAGTTCTTC.

The rearrangement joins TRBV6-6 to TRBJ2-3, with D uncertain. The CDR3 loop spans 13 amino acids. Germline CDR1 reads MNHNY; CDR2 reads SVGAGI (reference sequence). The V gene lost 5 bases and the J gene lost 6 bases, with 12 bases spanning the gap. The CDR3 loop is CASSNPPGDTQYF. DNA of the CDR3: TGTGCCAGCAGTAACCCCCCGGGTGATACGCAGTATTTT.

This clone came up a few times. The rearrangement uses TRBV30 and TRBJ2-1, with 9 bases aligning to TRBD2. V shed 3 bases, J shed 4 bases, and the junction held 4 bases outside the gene matches. The CDR3 sequence is 14 residues long. Germline V gene lookup returns CDR1 GTSNPN and CDR2 SVGIG (reference sequence). The CDR3 DNA reads TGTGCCTGGAGCAGACTAGCGGAGTACAATGAGCAGTTCTTC. Translated, it gives CAWSRLAEYNEQFF.

The chain joins TRBV4-1 to TRBJ2-1, with 11 positions matching TRBD1. This CDR3 is built from 17 residues. Germline trimming cut 1 base from V and 3 bases from J; bases unmatched to any gene: 5. The germline CDR1 and CDR2 sequences are MGHRA and YSYEKL. The CDR3 here is CASSQGVGTGGYNEQFF. The CDR3 nucleotides are TGCGCCAGCAGCCAAGGTGTCGGGACAGGGGGCTACAATGAGCAGTTCTTC.

The chain carries TRBV15 and TRBJ2-2; D unclear. V gave up 1 base and J gave up 1 base, with 7 bases separating them. Germline V gene sequence: CDR1 LNHNV, CDR2 YYDKDF (reference sequence). The CDR3 spans 15 residues. The CDR3 nucleotides are TGTGCCACCAGCAGAGGAGGATTGAACACCGGGGAGCTGTTTTTT. It codes for CATSRGGLNTGELFF.

This clone was recorded a few times. The V call is TRBV28, the J call TRBJ1-5; TRBD1 matches 7 bases. The CDR3 is 17 amino acids. CDR1 and CDR2 from the germline V gene are MDHEN and SYDVKM. Trimming at V came to 7 bases and at J to 3 bases, leaving 15 bases not matched to a gene. Written as DNA, the CDR3 is TGTGCCAGCATTCCGCCCGGGGAACAGGGGTTCAATCAGCCCCAGCATTTT. Its protein product is CASIPPGEQGFNQPQHF.

The chain recombines TRBV9 with TRBJ2-7, with 12 positions matching TRBD2. Trimming at V came to 3 bases and at J to 3 bases, leaving 1 base not matched to a gene. The CDR3 consists of 14 residues. From germline, CDR1 is SGDLS and CDR2 YYNGEE. CDR3 in amino acids: CASSEGLAGYEQYF. The CDR3 DNA reads TGTGCCAGCAGCGAGGGACTAGCGGGCTACGAGCAGTACTTC.

This chain's CDR3 is CASTGEAGRNSPLHF. The DNA of the CDR3 is TGTGCCAGCACCGGAGAGGCGGGGCGGAATTCACCCCTCCACTTT. V gene TRBV2 combines with J gene TRBJ1-6; possible D gene TRBD1, 5 bases. The CDR3 spans 15 residues. Germline V gives CDR1 SNHLY, CDR2 FYNNEI. V lost 7 bases to trimming and J lost 7 bases, with 17 bases between them.

This chain links TRBV5-4 with TRBJ2-7; D gene uncertain. CDR1 is SGHNT, CDR2 YYREEE, per germline (reference sequence). The CDR3 runs 13 residues. Trimming took off 2 bases at V and 5 bases at J, with 11 bases between the two ends. The CDR3 sequence: CASSLSAADEQYF. The CDR3 region has the DNA TGTGCCAGCAGCTTAAGCGCGGCGGACGAGCAGTACTTC. The full variable domain, its missing parts supplied by reference TRBV5-4 and TRBJ2-7, is ETGVTQSPTHLIKTRGQQVTLRCSSQSGHNTVSWYQQALGQGPQFIFQYYREEENGRGNFPPRFSGLQFPNYSSELNVNALELDDSALYLCASSLSAADEQYFGPGTRLTVT.

The genes are TRBV5-1 and TRBJ2-7; 8 bases are a match to TRBD1. Germline assignment: CDR1 SGHRS and CDR2 YFSETQ. Trimming took 0 bases from V and 3 from J; bases not matched to a gene: 5. There are 15 residues in the CDR3. The CDR3 DNA reads TGCGCCAGCAGCTTGGACCTGACAGGGGTCTACGAGCAGTACTTC. This gives the protein CASSLDLTGVYEQYF.

V and J are TRBV18 and TRBJ1-5; D is uncertain. The CDR3 spans 14 residues. Germline-derived CDR1 and CDR2 are KGHSH and LQKENI. V lost 3 bases to trimming and J lost 3 bases, with 9 bases between them. CDR3 nucleotides: TGTGCCAGCTCACCGGAGGTGATCAATCAGCCCCAGCATTTT. Translation gives CASSPEVINQPQHF.